These 21 T cell receptor beta chains were all obtained from the same sample, sequenced in a study of shared clonotypes between healthy human individuals. Method: immunoSEQ multiplex PCR; TCRdb's copy keeps in-frame clones and lacks some. The data show more than 2 million clones, about 93% seen once. Positive CCR7 selection of CD45RO-negative cells yielded the naive CD8 cells, and terminally differentiated effector memory CD45RA+ cells were excluded. Specimen: naive CD8+ T cells from PBMCs. All receptors derive from a man aged 18 to 29 in good health. Some clones in this sample may be carry-over from other donors' samples.

The chain is built from TRBV6-5 and TRBJ1-1; 8 bases line up with TRBD1. The length of the CDR3 is 12 residues. Germline V gene sequence: CDR1 MNHEY, CDR2 SVGAGI. V lost 6 bases and J lost 9; bases outside the gene matches: 6. The CDR3 DNA is TGTGCCAGCAGAACCGACAGGGGTAAAGCTTTCTTT. This codes for CASRTDRGKAFF.

This clone occurred once. The V call is TRBV15, the J call TRBJ2-7; TRBD2 matches 9 bases. CDR1 is LNHNV, CDR2 YYDKDF, per germline (reference sequence). After removal of 3 bases from V and 7 bases from J, the junction contained 7 bases not matched to a gene. The CDR3 extends over 14 amino acids. The CDR3 spells CATSSGGRAGEQYF. CDR3 DNA: TGTGCCACCAGCAGCGGCGGGAGGGCCGGAGAGCAGTACTTC.

The chain uses TRBV5-1 and TRBJ1-1, with a tentative D call TRBD1 (6 bases). Trimming left V 3 bases short and J 10 bases short, with 13 bases between. Germline CDR1 SGHRS, CDR2 YFSETQ. The CDR3 spans 12 residues. As DNA, the CDR3 is TGCGCCAGCAGCTCCACAGGGACCGGAGCTTTCTTT. Protein: CASSSTGTGAFF.

The gene calls are TRBV2 and TRBJ2-1, with TRBD2 identical over 10 bases. CDR3 length equals 15 residues. Germline assignment: CDR1 SNHLY and CDR2 FYNNEI. After removal of 6 bases from V and 4 bases from J, the junction contained 6 bases not matched to a gene. The CDR3 DNA sequence: TGTGCCAGCAGCCCCGGGACTAGCGTTTACAATGAGCAGTTCTTC. It encodes CASSPGTSVYNEQFF.

This clone was detected a few times. J is TRBJ1-1 and V is TRBV29-1; D call uncertain. The germline V and J ends were trimmed by 2 bases and 3 bases, with 10 bases remaining between them. The CDR3 is 13 residues long. Germline V lookup: CDR1 SQVTM, CDR2 ANQGSEA. CDR3 protein: CSVESARDTEAFF. CDR3 coding DNA: TGCAGCGTTGAATCGGCGAGGGACACTGAAGCTTTCTTT.

The V and J genes are TRBV6-5 and TRBJ2-2; D is perhaps TRBD1 (6 bases). The CDR3 extends over 15 amino acids. Germline CDR1 MNHEY, CDR2 SVGAGI. V shed 6 bases and J shed 2 bases, with 13 bases lying between them. The CDR3 here is CASRIHRVNTGELFF. CDR3 bases: TGTGCCAGCAGAATACACAGGGTAAACACCGGGGAGCTGTTTTTT.

The rearrangement uses TRBV7-9 and TRBJ2-3; TRBD1 matches at 8 bases. Trimming at V came to 5 bases and at J to 0 bases, leaving 7 bases not matched to a gene. CDR1 SEHNR and CDR2 FQNEAQ come from the germline V gene (reference sequence). This CDR3 has 16 residues. CDR3 protein: CASSPRQGLSTDTQYF. As DNA, the CDR3 is TGTGCCAGCAGCCCCCGACAGGGGTTGAGCACAGATACGCAGTATTTT.

This chain connects TRBV6-1 to TRBJ2-7; tentative D call: TRBD2 (6 bases). Germline V CDR1 and CDR2: MNHNS, SASEGT. The CDR3 extends over 13 amino acids. V was cut by 5 bases and J by 4 bases, with 12 bases left in between. The DNA for the CDR3 is TGTGCCAGCAGTCTCCCAGGGAGGTACGAGCAGTACTTC. Encoded protein: CASSLPGRYEQYF.

CDR3 sequence (DNA): TGTGCCAGCACCTCGGCCCGCGGGGATCGCCGTCAAGAGACCCAGTACTTC. It encodes CASTSARGDRRQETQYF. The rearrangement joins TRBV7-9 to TRBJ2-5; weak D call: TRBD2 (6 bases). The germline V gene encodes CDR1 SEHNR and CDR2 FQNEAQ (reference sequence). Trimming shortened V by 7 bases and J by 2 bases, and 23 bases separated the two germline ends. The CDR3 sequence is 17 residues long.

Worth noting for this clone: Other DNA sequences of this sample code for an identical CDR3. CDR3 protein: CASSLLAGGYNEQFF. The CDR3 DNA reads TGTGCCAGCAGCTTACTAGCGGGAGGCTACAATGAGCAGTTCTTC. This chain links TRBV7-2 with TRBJ2-1; 11 positions agree with TRBD2. Trimming cost V 2 bases and J 3 bases; bases outside gene matches: 0. This CDR3 is built from 15 residues. CDR1 SGHTA and CDR2 FQGNSA come from the germline V gene.

This clone was detected a few times. This sample also contains other DNA sequences that code for the same CDR3. The V call is TRBV7-9, the J call TRBJ1-6; D is unresolved. The CDR3 spans 12 residues. Germline V gene data show CDR1 as SEHNR and CDR2 as FQNEAQ (reference sequence). V was pared by 1 base and J by 7 bases, with 2 bases between. CDR3 bases: TGTGCCAGCAGCTTAGGGAATTCACCCCTCCACTTT. Its protein product is CASSLGNSPLHF.

Regarding this clone: Within the sample, other DNA sequences also encode this same CDR3. In nucleotides, the CDR3 is TGTGCCAGCAGCTTCACTAGCGGGAGGTACAATGAGCAGTTCTTC. This gives the protein CASSFTSGRYNEQFF. The rearrangement links TRBV11-2 to TRBJ2-1; 12 bases line up with TRBD2. The CDR3 consists of 15 residues. V shed 3 bases and J 4 bases; nucleotides not matched to a gene: 1. Germline CDR1 SGHAT, CDR2 FQNNGV.

The genes are TRBV9 and TRBJ2-1; TRBD2 matches at 13 bases. Per germline, CDR1 SGDLS and CDR2 YYNGEE. This CDR3 is 16 amino acids long. V lost 3 bases and J lost 5; bases outside the gene matches: 5. The CDR3: CASSERTSGSHNEQFF. CDR3 bases: TGTGCCAGCAGCGAGAGGACTAGCGGGAGCCACAATGAGCAGTTCTTC.

This chain uses TRBV19 with TRBJ2-7; D may be TRBD1 (6 bases). From germline, CDR1 is LNHDA and CDR2 SQIVND (reference sequence). V was clipped by 5 bases and J by 0 bases, with 23 bases between them. The CDR3 is 18 residues long. The CDR3 here is CASSPRQDVPTYSYEQYF. DNA for the CDR3: TGTGCCAGTAGTCCCCGACAGGACGTACCCACCTACTCCTACGAGCAGTACTTC.

This chain uses TRBV28 with TRBJ2-5; 9 nucleotides agree with TRBD1. Germline CDR1 reads MDHEN; CDR2 reads SYDVKM. Germline trimming cut 2 bases from V and 3 bases from J; bases unmatched to any gene: 4. The CDR3 extends over 15 amino acids. The CDR3: CASSLPRTGEETQYF. CDR3 bases: TGTGCCAGCAGTTTACCCCGGACAGGGGAAGAGACCCAGTACTTC.

Turning to this clone: Distinct nucleotide sequences in the sample also encode this CDR3. This rearrangement joins TRBV19 to TRBJ2-7; TRBD1 aligns across 8 bases. CDR3 length: 14 amino acids. Germline CDR1 LNHDA, CDR2 SQIVND (reference sequence). After removal of 3 bases from V and 2 bases from J, the junction contained 3 bases not matched to a gene. For the CDR3, the DNA is TGTGCCAGTAGTATTGGGACAGGAACCTACGAGCAGTACTTC. Amino acid sequence: CASSIGTGTYEQYF.

This clone has just one count. V usage is TRBV18 and J usage is TRBJ2-7; 11 bases align to TRBD1. The CDR3 covers 14 residues. With V trimmed by 3 bases and J by 7 bases, 5 bases remained unmatched. The germline CDR1 and CDR2 sequences are KGHSH and LQKENI. The CDR3 DNA sequence: TGTGCCAGCTCACCGGACAGGGGGCCGGTTGAGCAGTACTTC. It translates to CASSPDRGPVEQYF.

The V gene is TRBV27, the J gene TRBJ2-5; TRBD1 is a possible D gene (6 bases). Germline V CDR1 and CDR2: MNHEY, SMNVEV (reference sequence). The CDR3 has 18 amino acids. The V end lost 5 bases, the J end lost 5 bases, and 27 bases lay between the germline ends. In DNA, the CDR3 is TGTGCCAGCAGTCCGCGAAGAACAAACAGGGATTCGCGGGAGACCCAGTACTTC. Its translation: CASSPRRTNRDSRETQYF.

The V call is TRBV5-4, the J call TRBJ2-3; 8 bases map to TRBD2. The V segment lost 3 bases and the J segment 1 base; nucleotides outside the gene matches: 7. The CDR3 contains 16 residues. CDR1 SGHNT and CDR2 YYREEE come from the germline V gene (reference sequence). In DNA form, the CDR3 reads TGTGCCAGCAGCTCGATAGCGGGATTGGGCACAGATACGCAGTATTTT. Protein product: CASSSIAGLGTDTQYF.

The V and J genes are TRBV7-6 and TRBJ2-7, with a possible D match to TRBD1 (6 bases). The CDR3 length is 15 residues. Trimming cost V 3 bases and J 0 bases, with 12 bases left between them. Germline assignment: CDR1 SGHVS and CDR2 FNYEAQ. As DNA, the CDR3 is TGTGCCAGCAGCTTGGGCAGGGGCCCCTCCTACGAGCAGTACTTC. Translated: CASSLGRGPSYEQYF.

The rearrangement uses TRBV7-8 and TRBJ1-2, with 7 bases aligning to TRBD1. This CDR3 is 16 amino acids long. The J segment lost 0 bases and the V segment lost 5 bases, leaving 9 bases of the junction unmatched. In germline, CDR1 is SGHVS, CDR2 FQNEAQ. The CDR3 DNA follows: TGTGCCAGCAGCACCGACCGACAGGGAACTAACTATGGCTACACCTTC. Encoded protein: CASSTDRQGTNYGYTF.